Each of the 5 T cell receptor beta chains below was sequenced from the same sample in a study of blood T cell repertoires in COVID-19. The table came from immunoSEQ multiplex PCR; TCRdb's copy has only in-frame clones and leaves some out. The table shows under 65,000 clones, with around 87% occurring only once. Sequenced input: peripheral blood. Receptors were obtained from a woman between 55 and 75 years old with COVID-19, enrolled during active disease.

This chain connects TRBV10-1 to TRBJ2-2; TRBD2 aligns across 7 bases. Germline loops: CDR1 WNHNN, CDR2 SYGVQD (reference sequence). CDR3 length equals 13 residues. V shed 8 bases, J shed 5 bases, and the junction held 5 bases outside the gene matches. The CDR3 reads CASASSGTGELFF. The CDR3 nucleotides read TGCGCCAGCGCGTCTAGCGGTACCGGGGAGCTGTTTTTT.

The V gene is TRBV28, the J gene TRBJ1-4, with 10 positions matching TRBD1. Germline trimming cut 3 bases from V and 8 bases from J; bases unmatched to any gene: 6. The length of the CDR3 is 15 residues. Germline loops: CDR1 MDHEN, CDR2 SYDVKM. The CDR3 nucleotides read TGTGCCAGCAGTTTCTCGGGACAGGGGAACGAAAAACTGTTTTTT. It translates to CASSFSGQGNEKLFF.

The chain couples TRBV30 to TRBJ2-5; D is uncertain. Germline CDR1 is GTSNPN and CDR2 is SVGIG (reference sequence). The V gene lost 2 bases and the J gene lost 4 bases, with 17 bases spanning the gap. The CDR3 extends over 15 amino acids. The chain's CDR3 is CAWSYEALLVETQYF. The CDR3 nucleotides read TGTGCCTGGAGTTACGAGGCGCTCTTAGTAGAGACCCAGTACTTC. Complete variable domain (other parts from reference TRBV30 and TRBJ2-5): SQTIHQWPATLVQPVGSPLSLECTVEGTSNPNLYWYRQAAGRGLQLLFYSVGIGQISSEVPQNLSASRPQDRQFILSSKKLLLSDSGFYLCAWSYEALLVETQYFGPGTRLLVL.

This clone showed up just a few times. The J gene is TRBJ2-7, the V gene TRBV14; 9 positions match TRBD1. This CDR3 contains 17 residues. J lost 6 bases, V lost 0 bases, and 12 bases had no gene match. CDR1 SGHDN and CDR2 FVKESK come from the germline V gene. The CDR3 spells CASSQDQWDRVLSEQYF. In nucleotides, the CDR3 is TGTGCCAGCAGCCAAGATCAATGGGACAGGGTGCTCTCCGAGCAGTACTTC. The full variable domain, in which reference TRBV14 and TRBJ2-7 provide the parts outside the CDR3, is EAGVTQFPSHSVIEKGQTVTLRCDPISGHDNLYWYRRVMGKEIKFLLHFVKESKQDESGMPNNRFLAERTGGTYSTLKVQPAELEDSGVYFCASSQDQWDRVLSEQYFGPGTRLTVT.

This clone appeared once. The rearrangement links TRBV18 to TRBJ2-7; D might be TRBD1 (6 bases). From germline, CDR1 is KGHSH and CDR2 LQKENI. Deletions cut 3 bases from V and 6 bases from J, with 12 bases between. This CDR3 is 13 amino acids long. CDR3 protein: CASSPTGGGEQYF. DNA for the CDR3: TGTGCCAGCTCACCGACAGGCGGTGGCGAGCAGTACTTC.